A single sample gave rise to the 10 T cell receptor beta chains below, sequenced in a study of response to subunit inactivated influenza vaccine. TCRdb re-analysed the RT-PCR reads in MiXCR, keeping a single row per CDR3 protein. The sample lists over 750,000 distinct CDR3 sequences; 21% were seen once. This material consisted of PBMCs from blood, taken around 5 days after vaccination. The source of these receptors is a man aged 50-59 years who received an inactivated influenza vaccine.

This chain connects TRBV10-3 to TRBJ2-1, with 11 bases that match TRBD2. Germline-derived CDR1 and CDR2 are ENHRY and SYGVKD. The CDR3 extends over 15 amino acids. J gave up 4 bases and V 2 bases, and 1 base lay outside the gene matches. The CDR3 DNA sequence: TGTGCCATCAGTGAGACTAGCGGGGGTTACAATGAGCAGTTCTTC. It encodes CAISETSGGYNEQFF.

This clonotype appeared a few times. This sequence joins TRBV20-1 and TRBJ1-6; 7 bases are shared with TRBD1. The CDR3 loop spans 16 amino acids. Trimming took 1 base from V and 1 from J; bases not matched to a gene: 4. From germline, CDR1 is DFQATT and CDR2 SNEGSKA (reference sequence). The CDR3 spells CSARARGLSYNSPLHF. As DNA, the CDR3 is TGCAGTGCTAGAGCCAGGGGGTTATCCTATAATTCACCCCTCCACTTT.

This clonotype was counted only a few times. The chain couples TRBV6-2 or TRBV6-3 to TRBJ2-1; 9 bases are a match to TRBD2. V was pared by 6 bases and J by 5 bases, with 8 bases of the junction left unmatched. CDR3 length: 15 amino acids. The germline V gene encodes CDR1 MNHEY and CDR2 SVGEGT. The CDR3, as DNA: TGTGCCAGCAGCGCCCTGGGACTAGCTAACAATGAGCAGTTCTTC. Translating it yields CASSALGLANNEQFF.

This clonotype was seen more than once but under ten times. The genes are TRBV19 and TRBJ1-2; D remains unclear. Germline V gives CDR1 LNHDA, CDR2 SQIVND (reference sequence). This CDR3 is built from 16 residues. Between the trimmed V and J ends, which lost 5 bases and 5 bases, there was a span of 21 bases. CDR3 coding DNA: TGTGCCAGTAGTGTTGCCGCGACTCCGAAGGTATATGGCTACACCTTC. Its translation: CASSVAATPKVYGYTF.

CDR3 DNA: TGTGCCACCAGTGACGTGACTGGGTACCCCCTCCACTTT. Its translation is CATSDVTGYPLHF. The chain is built from TRBV24-1 and TRBJ1-6; no reliable D call. Looked up from germline, CDR1 is KGHDR and CDR2 is SFDVKD. The CDR3 has 13 residues. Trimming left V 4 bases short and J 13 bases short, with 13 bases between.

This chain uses TRBV24-1 with TRBJ2-5, with TRBD1 matching 12 bases. V shed 9 bases and J 5 bases; nucleotides not matched to a gene: 9. The CDR3 has 15 residues. Per germline, CDR1 KGHDR and CDR2 SFDVKD. CDR3 loop: CATSGRDRGPETQYF. The CDR3 nucleotides read TGTGCCACCTCGGGCCGGGACAGGGGGCCGGAGACCCAGTACTTC.

The V call is TRBV3-1, the J call TRBJ2-7; D may be TRBD2 (6 bases). Trimming pared 3 bases from V and 6 bases from J, leaving 21 bases between. The CDR3 has 16 residues. Germline CDR1 and CDR2: LGHDT and YNNKEL (reference sequence). As DNA, the CDR3 is TGTGCCAGCAGCCATAGAACCGGGACCTCGACTAGCGAGCAGTACTTC. Amino acid sequence: CASSHRTGTSTSEQYF.

This clonotype turned up a few times. The junction does not match germline at one end; this may be a read error. The CDR3 DNA reads as TGTGCCAGCAGTGAGGACAGGGTCGTTATGGGCGCCTTC. Protein: CASSEDRVVMGAF. The J gene is TRBJ1-2, the V gene TRBV6-1; TRBD1 matches 8 bases. The germline CDR1 and CDR2 sequences are MNHNS and SASEGT. This CDR3 has 13 residues.

This chain uses TRBV7-2 with TRBJ2-7; 7 nucleotides align to TRBD1. The CDR3 is 15 amino acids. Per the germline V gene, CDR1 is SGHTA and CDR2 is FQGNSA. V shed 0 bases and J 7 bases; nucleotides not matched to a gene: 9. In DNA, the CDR3 is TGTGCCAGCAGCTTAGCGGGACAGCTTACGTCAGAGCAGTACTTC. Protein sequence: CASSLAGQLTSEQYF.

CDR3 nucleotide sequence: TGTGCCAGCAGCTTGTTGGGGGGGGTAACGAACACTGAAGCTTTCTTT. Residues: CASSLLGGVTNTEAFF. This chain links TRBV5-6 with TRBJ1-1, with D tentatively TRBD1 (5 bases). The CDR3 extends over 16 amino acids. Germline lookup yields CDR1 SGHDT and CDR2 YYEEEE. Trimming took 1 base from V and 1 from J, leaving 14 bases between them.